This T cell receptor (beta chain) was recorded in a study of T-cell reconstitution after alpha-beta-depleted transplantation in children. Findings and limits, study-wide: Once a year had passed after transplant, T-cell counts and diversity came mostly from newly produced T cells. Some patients owed their high day-60 TCRbeta diversity to surviving recipient T cells and thymic progenitors. Several hundred rapidly expanded clones from non-depleted graft cells reportedly supplied alpha-beta T cells about two months post-transplant.

V lost 3 bases to trimming and J lost 2 bases; unmatched junction nucleotides: 16. Germline assignment: CDR1 MDHEN and CDR2 SYDVKM. The CDR3 covers 19 residues. It was with unique molecular identifiers that the TCRbeta library was prepared. Using its own MiXCR run on the PCR reads, TCRdb lists one record per CDR3 protein. This sample has 150,000 to 200,000 distinct CDR3 sequences, with roughly 6.3% found just once. This clonotype showed up many times. Its antigen is not known. The genes are TRBV28 and TRBJ2-7; 10 bases align to TRBD2. The sequencing used PBMCs, collected before TCRalphabeta/CD19-depleted stem cell transplant. This sequence was found in a girl less than two years old with combined immunodeficiency, due to receive a stem cell transplant. The CDR3 region is CASSLPRGLAGVFPYEQYF. CDR3 DNA sequence: TGTGCCAGCAGTTTGCCCCGGGGGCTAGCGGGAGTATTCCCCTACGAGCAGTACTTC. The full variable domain, its missing parts supplied by reference TRBV28 and TRBJ2-7, is DVKVTQSSRYLVKRTGEKVFLECVQDMDHENMFWYRQDPGLGLRLIYFSYDVKMKEKGDIPEGYSVSREKKERFSLILESASTNQTSMYLCASSLPRGLAGVFPYEQYFGPGTRLTVT.